Ten or more counts support the clone carrying this TCR beta chain. Each ophthalmopathy patient scored at least 3 on the Clinical Activity Score and at least 4 on NOSPECS grade, with duration under 3 months. An approximately 9.4 ml volume of fresh peripheral blood provided the PBMCs. Looked up from germline, CDR1 is SNHLY and CDR2 is FYNNEI. Losses at the gene ends were 9 bases for V and 4 bases for J; bases not matched to a gene: 4. CDR3 length: 14 amino acids. The sample is drawn from a study of T cells in Graves' hyperthyroidism and ophthalmopathy. Amplified TCR beta CDR3 regions came from RNA transcripts. An initial round of RT-PCR targeting the TCR CDR3 relied on the HTBI primer set. MiXCR was run by TCRdb on the multiplex PCR reads, yielding one entry per CDR3 protein. Of approximately 400,000 distinct CDR3 sequences listed, roughly 15% are singletons.

The TCR was taken from a woman aged 25 to 39 with Graves' ophthalmopathy. The chain has TRBV2 and TRBJ2-2; 11 nucleotides match TRBD1. Sequenced: blood. CDR3 in amino acids: CASPGTGGTGELFF. DNA of the CDR3: TGTGCCAGTCCCGGGACAGGGGGCACCGGGGAGCTGTTTTTT.